This T cell receptor beta chain stems from a study of response to subunit inactivated influenza vaccine. Whole-study findings and limits: Seasonal influenza vaccination, on each occasion, was suggested by the authors to recruit few new T cells.

A remark on this clonotype: Its target is unknown.

TCRdb itself ran the RT-PCR reads through MiXCR, one entry per CDR3 protein. Of 280,000 or so distinct CDR3 sequences listed, just over 20% are singletons. V was pared by 4 bases and J by 4 bases, with 13 bases between. The CDR3 is made up of 14 amino acids. Germline V gives CDR1 WSHSY, CDR2 SAAADI. The chain has TRBV10-2 and TRBJ2-5; D is possibly TRBD2 (6 bases). The input for sequencing was PBMCs from blood, taken approximately 20 months after vaccination. The origin of this receptor is a man between 50 and 70 years old who received an inactivated influenza vaccine. The CDR3 sequence: CASSAAGGAETQYF. As DNA, the CDR3 is TGCGCCAGCAGTGCGGCCGGAGGGGCAGAGACCCAGTACTTC.